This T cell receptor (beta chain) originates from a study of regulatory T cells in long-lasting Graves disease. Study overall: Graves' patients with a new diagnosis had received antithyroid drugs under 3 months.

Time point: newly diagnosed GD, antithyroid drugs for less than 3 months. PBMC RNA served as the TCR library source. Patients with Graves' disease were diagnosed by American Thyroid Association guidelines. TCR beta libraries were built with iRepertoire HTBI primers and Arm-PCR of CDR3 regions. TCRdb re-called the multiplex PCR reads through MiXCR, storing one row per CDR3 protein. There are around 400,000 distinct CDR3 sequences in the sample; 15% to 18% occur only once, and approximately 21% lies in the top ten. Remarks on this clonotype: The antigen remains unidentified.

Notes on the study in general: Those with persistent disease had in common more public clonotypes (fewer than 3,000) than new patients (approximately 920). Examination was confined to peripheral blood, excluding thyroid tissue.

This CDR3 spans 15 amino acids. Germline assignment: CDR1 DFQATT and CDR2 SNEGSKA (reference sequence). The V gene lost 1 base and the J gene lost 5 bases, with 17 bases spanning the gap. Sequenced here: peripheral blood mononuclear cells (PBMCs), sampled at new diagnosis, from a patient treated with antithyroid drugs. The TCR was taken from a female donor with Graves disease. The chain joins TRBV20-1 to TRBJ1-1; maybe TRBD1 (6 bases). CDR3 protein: CSARGGGGRSTEAFF. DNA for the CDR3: TGCAGTGCTAGAGGTGGTGGGGGGCGTAGTACTGAAGCTTTCTTT.